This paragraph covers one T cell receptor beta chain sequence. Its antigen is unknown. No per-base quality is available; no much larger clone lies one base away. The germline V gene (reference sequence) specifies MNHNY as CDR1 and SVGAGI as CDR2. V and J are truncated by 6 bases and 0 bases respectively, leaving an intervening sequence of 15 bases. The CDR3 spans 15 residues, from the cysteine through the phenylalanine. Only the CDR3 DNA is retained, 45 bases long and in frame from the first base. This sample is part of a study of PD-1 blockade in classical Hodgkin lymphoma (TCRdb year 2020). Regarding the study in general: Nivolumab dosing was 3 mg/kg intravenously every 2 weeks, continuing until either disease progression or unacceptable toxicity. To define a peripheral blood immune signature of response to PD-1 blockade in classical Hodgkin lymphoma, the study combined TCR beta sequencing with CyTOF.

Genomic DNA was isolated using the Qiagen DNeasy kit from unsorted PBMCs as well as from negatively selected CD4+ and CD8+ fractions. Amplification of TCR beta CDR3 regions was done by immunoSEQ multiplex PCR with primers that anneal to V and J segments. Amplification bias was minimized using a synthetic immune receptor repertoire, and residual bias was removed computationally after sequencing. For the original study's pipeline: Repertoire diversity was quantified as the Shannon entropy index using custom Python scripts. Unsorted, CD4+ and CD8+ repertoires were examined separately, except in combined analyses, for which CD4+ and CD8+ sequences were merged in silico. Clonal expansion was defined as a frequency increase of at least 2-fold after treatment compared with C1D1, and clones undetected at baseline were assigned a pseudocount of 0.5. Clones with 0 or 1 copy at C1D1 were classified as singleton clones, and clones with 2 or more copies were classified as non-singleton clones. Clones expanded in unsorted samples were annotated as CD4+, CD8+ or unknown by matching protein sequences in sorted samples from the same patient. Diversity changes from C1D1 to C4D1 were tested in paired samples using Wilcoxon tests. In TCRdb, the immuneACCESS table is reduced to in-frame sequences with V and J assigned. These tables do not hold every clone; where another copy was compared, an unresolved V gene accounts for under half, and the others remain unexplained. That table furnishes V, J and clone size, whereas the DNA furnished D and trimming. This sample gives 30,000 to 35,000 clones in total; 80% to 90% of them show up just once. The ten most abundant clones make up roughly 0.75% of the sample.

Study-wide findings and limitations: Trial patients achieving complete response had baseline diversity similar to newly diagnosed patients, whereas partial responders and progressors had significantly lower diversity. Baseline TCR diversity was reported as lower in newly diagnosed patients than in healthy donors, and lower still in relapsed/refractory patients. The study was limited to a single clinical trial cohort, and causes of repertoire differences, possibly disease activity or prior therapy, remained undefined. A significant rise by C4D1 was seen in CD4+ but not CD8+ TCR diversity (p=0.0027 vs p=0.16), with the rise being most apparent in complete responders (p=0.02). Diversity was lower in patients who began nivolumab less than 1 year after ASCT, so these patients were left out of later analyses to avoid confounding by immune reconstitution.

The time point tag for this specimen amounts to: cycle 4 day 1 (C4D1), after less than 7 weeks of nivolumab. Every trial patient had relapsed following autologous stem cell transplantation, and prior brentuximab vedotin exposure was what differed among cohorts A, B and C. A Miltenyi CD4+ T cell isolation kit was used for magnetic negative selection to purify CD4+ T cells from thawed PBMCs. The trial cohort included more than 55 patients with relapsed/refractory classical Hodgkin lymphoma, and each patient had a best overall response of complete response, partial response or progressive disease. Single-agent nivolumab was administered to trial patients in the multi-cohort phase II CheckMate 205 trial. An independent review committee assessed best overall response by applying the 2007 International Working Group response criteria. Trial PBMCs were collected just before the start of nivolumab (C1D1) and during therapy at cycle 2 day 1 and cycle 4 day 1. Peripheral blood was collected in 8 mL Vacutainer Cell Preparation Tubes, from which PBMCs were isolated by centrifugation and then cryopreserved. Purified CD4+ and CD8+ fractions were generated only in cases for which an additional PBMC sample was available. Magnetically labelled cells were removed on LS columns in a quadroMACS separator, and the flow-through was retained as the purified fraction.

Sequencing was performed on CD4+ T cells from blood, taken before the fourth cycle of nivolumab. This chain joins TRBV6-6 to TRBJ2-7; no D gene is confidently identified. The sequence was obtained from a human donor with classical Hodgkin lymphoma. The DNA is TGTGCCAGCAGGGGCCCAGACGCCTACTCCTACGAGCAGTACTTC. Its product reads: CASRGPDAYSYEQYF.